This TCR beta chain was identified in a study of T cell responses to AZD1222 COVID-19 vaccine. Sequencing used immunoSEQ multiplex PCR; TCRdb keeps in-frame clones, though not all of them. In the table there are about 120,000 clones, 92% of which are singletons. The CDR3 covers 18 residues. Germline CDR1 reads KGHDR; CDR2 reads SFDVKD. The J segment lost 3 bases and the V segment lost 3 bases, leaving 9 bases of the junction unmatched. General study points: Spike-specific TCR breadth and depth both grew after two AZD1222 doses. Reportedly, nearly half of unique spike TCRs recognized epitopes outside B.1.351/B.1.1.7 mutations.

Note on this clone: Its specificity is unknown.

The sequence was collected from an adult who received the AZD1222 COVID-19 vaccine. The sequenced sample was peripheral blood, obtained 28 days after the second AZD1222 dose. This sequence joins TRBV24-1 and TRBJ2-2; TRBD1 matches at 10 bases. The CDR3 sequence is CATSDPTTGGSDTGELFF. The CDR3 bases are TGTGCCACCAGTGATCCAACGACAGGGGGCAGCGACACCGGGGAGCTGTTTTTT.